The T cell receptor (beta chain) described here comes from a study of response to subunit inactivated influenza vaccine. The germline CDR1 and CDR2 sequences are SGHTA and FQGNSA. The CDR3 runs to 15 residues. V dropped 1 base and J dropped 1 base, with 8 bases sitting between them. In TCRdb, the RT-PCR reads were re-called with MiXCR into one record per CDR3 protein. The sample yields 650,000 to 700,000 distinct CDR3 sequences, 15% to 18% seen once. This sample comprised PBMCs from blood, obtained 11 to 12 days after vaccination. The chain has TRBV7-2 and TRBJ2-1; weak D call: TRBD2 (6 bases). The TCR was taken from a man between 50 and 59 years old who received an inactivated influenza vaccine. For the CDR3, the DNA is TGTGCCAGCAGCTTAGTTCGGGGGTCCTACAATGAGCAGTTCTTC. This codes for CASSLVRGSYNEQFF. Full variable domain (outside the CDR3, taken from reference TRBV7-2 and TRBJ2-1): GAGVSQSPSNKVTEKGKDVELRCDPISGHTALYWYRQSLGQGLEFLIYFQGNSAPDKSGLPSDRFSAERTGGSVSTLTIQRTQQEDSAVYLCASSLVRGSYNEQFFGPGTRLTVL.